This T cell receptor beta chain was sequenced during a study of T cells expressing NK-cell markers (dated by TCRdb to about 2020). Regarding the research as a whole: Three sorted T-cell subsets (CD3+CD56+NKG2C+, CD3+CD56+NKG2C- and CD3+CD56-NKG2C+) from fewer than 10 donors had their TCR beta-chain repertoires profiled. Among the eight sequenced donors, seven were HCMV-seropositive and one was HCMV-seronegative. Sequencing of the libraries produced 2 x 150 bp reads on Illumina HiSeq 2000/2500, MiSeq or NextSeq. The eight sequenced donors were randomly selected healthy volunteers, three men and five women.

HCMV-specific IgG was detected in serum with a commercial ELISA kit to determine HCMV serostatus. Peripheral blood mononuclear cells were isolated from blood by Ficoll density gradient centrifugation. Results the study describes overall, beyond this receptor: Those dominant clonotypes were again the most abundant among CD3+CD56-NKG2C+ cells in four donors, at roughly 25-60.1%. It remained unclear whether the expanded NKG2C-expressing T cell clones were specific for HCMV antigens. For roughly six donors, the dominant CD3+CD56+NKG2C+ clonotypes were among the top 10 CD8+ clonotypes and accounted for about 1.0-7.5% of CD8+ T cells.

The data were produced on an Illumina HiSeq 2000. TCR beta cDNA libraries were prepared using 5'RACE template switching, which introduced a universal primer site and unique molecular identifiers. Synthesis of cDNA was primed from the TCR beta constant segment and was followed by two consecutive PCR amplification steps. The authors' pipeline ran thus. MIGEC handled demultiplexing of the reads and grouping by UMI, while MiTCR was used to assemble and quantify clonotypes. To exclude erroneous sequences, only TCR cDNA sequences supported by at least two reads were retained. Downstream repertoire analysis used the tcR package, and clonotypes were matched across fractions by CDR3 nucleotide sequence plus V segment. VDJmatch was used to annotate antigen specificity against VDJdb, with one amino acid substitution in CDR3 permitted. TCRdb reanalyzed the reads, keeping one entry per CDR3 protein sequence and omitting DNA. TCRdb, not the original authors, processed these V and J calls. This sample's listing comprises roughly 160,000 distinct CDR3 sequences. The top ten clones comprise around 20% of the sample.

Comment on this clonotype: What this receptor recognizes is not known.

There are 15 amino acids in the CDR3, from cysteine to phenylalanine inclusive. The protein alone is recorded here. From the germline V gene (reference sequence), CDR1 is LNHDA and CDR2 is SQIVND. The chain is made from TRBV19 and TRBJ2-3; TCRdb reports TRBD1, a call that lacks DNA to check it against. Sequencing was performed on blood T cells: a sorted CD56 or NKG2C T cell subset, CD4+ or CD8+ T cells, or bulk PBMC T cells (not recorded which). This TCR came from a man aged 18 to 69 in good health. CDR3 protein: CASTAGISTTDTQYF. Reference TRBV19 and TRBJ2-3 genes cover what lies past the CDR3, so the full variable domain is DGGITQSPKYLFRKEGQNVTLSCEQNLNHDAMYWYRQDPGQGLRLIYYSQIVNDFQKGDIAEGYSVSREKKESFPLTVTSAQKNPTAFYLCASTAGISTTDTQYFGPGTRLTVL.